This TCR beta chain derives from a study of control samples from healthy donors and cancer patients. CDR3 length: 14 residues. From germline, CDR1 is SNHLY and CDR2 FYNNEI. V shed 6 bases and J shed 5 bases, with 16 bases lying between them. Measured with immunoSEQ multiplex PCR; TCRdb has only the in-frame clones, and not every one. The top ten hold 45% to 50% of the sample, which has some 45,000 clones, over 80% seen once. This clonotype originated in a man aged 60 to 75 in good health. This chain connects TRBV2 to TRBJ1-2; D remains unclear. Input material: blood. The CDR3 is CASRLAPNLYGYTF. The CDR3 DNA reads as TGTGCCAGCAGACTTGCCCCGAACTTGTATGGCTACACCTTC.